Listed below are T cell receptor beta chains from one sample, sequenced in a study of shared clonotypes between healthy human individuals. Repertoires were generated with immunoSEQ multiplex PCR, while TCRdb's copy carries only in-frame clones and drops some. The repertoire includes around 550,000 clones, 96% of them detected once, and about 0.064% sits in the top ten. The sequenced material came from naive CD4+ T cells sorted from blood. Receptor source: a woman aged 25 to 39 in good health. CDR3s include the opening cysteine and the closing phenylalanine or tryptophan. Each record gives: J gene, V gene, D gene, clone size, CDR3 protein. D genes are given only for firm matches. Clone size is not always given. Where it is, it says once, few, many or a class for expanded clones.

TRBJ1-2 TRBV5-1 . . CASSLRGNVYGYTF
TRBJ2-6 TRBV18 . . CASSPLEASGANVLTF
. TRBV28 . . CASSVAYEQYF
TRBJ1-5 TRBV6-1 . . CASSDWGGNQPQHF
TRBJ2-6 TRBV18 . . CASSVAGTGANVLTF
TRBJ2-7 TRBV19 . . CASSIGQTKTYEQYF
TRBJ2-7 TRBV7-9 . . CASSLAEYEQYF
TRBJ2-4 TRBV7-8 TRBD1 . CASSLGQGNIQYF
TRBJ2-3 TRBV29-1 TRBD2 . CSEREGPDTQYF
TRBJ2-1 TRBV10-3 TRBD2 . CAISHMGTSGRSEQFF
TRBJ1-1 TRBV27 . . CASSFGQATEAFF
TRBJ1-5 TRBV30 . . CAWDRKPYSNQPQHF
TRBJ1-4 TRBV15 . . CATSRSDEKLFF
TRBJ1-1 TRBV15 . . CATSRDLLGLEAFF
TRBJ2-5 TRBV10-3 . . CAISDTGSQETQYF
TRBJ2-5 TRBV27 . . CASSRRIEETQYF
TRBJ2-5 TRBV7-3 . . CASSPPGQETQYF
TRBJ1-4 TRBV18 . . CASSRSSTNEKLFF
TRBJ2-7 TRBV5-1 . . CASLDWAGEQYF
TRBJ2-7 TRBV5-4 TRBD1 . CASSSRDRALREQYF
TRBJ2-7 TRBV5-1 TRBD1 . CASSEGQPASYEQYF
TRBJ1-2 TRBV28 TRBD1 . CASRRTGIGNYGYTF
TRBJ2-7 TRBV5-1 . once CASSSTSYEQYF
TRBJ1-4 TRBV7-2 . once CASSLGGNEKLFF
TRBJ2-7 TRBV19 TRBD2 . CATAGPGGGYEQYF
TRBJ2-7 TRBV29-1 TRBD2 . CSVVAWSLAGRSSYEQYF
TRBJ1-1 TRBV7-2 . . CASSLAAGLINTEAFF
TRBJ2-5 TRBV7-8 TRBD2 . CASSRGLAGEQYF
. TRBV28 . . CASSTPAILYEQYF
TRBJ2-5 TRBV28 TRBD1 . CASGTGGVQTQYF
TRBJ2-7 TRBV19 . . CASRQLDYEQYF
TRBJ2-5 TRBV7-2 . . CASKESPAVETQYF
TRBJ2-7 TRBV6-1 . once CASKVGLSYEQYF
TRBJ2-7 TRBV5-4 . once CASSNLNEQYF
TRBJ2-2 TRBV7-2 . . CASSLASYTGELFF
TRBJ2-5 TRBV30 . . CAWSFTPGETQYF